These T cell receptor beta chains were read from a single sample in a study of blood T cell repertoires in COVID-19. The protocol was immunoSEQ multiplex PCR, while the TCRdb copy is restricted to in-frame clones and leaves out a portion. This table holds under 200,000 clones, 88% found once. Sequencing was done on a sample of PBMCs or T cells enriched from blood (not recorded which). Receptor source: a woman between 50 and 59 years old who had recovered from COVID-19. CDR3s include the opening cysteine and the closing phenylalanine or tryptophan. Fields, in order: V gene, D gene, J gene, CDR3 DNA, CDR3 protein. D genes are given only for firm matches.

>TRBV7-2|TRBD2|TRBJ2-2
TGTGCCAGCAGCCCAACTAGCGGGGGAGTAGGTGGGGAGCTGTTTTTT
CASSPTSGGVGGELFF
>TRBV2|TRBD1|TRBJ1-1
TGTGCCAGCAGCGACAGGGTAGGGAGCACTGAAGCTTTCTTT
CASSDRVGSTEAFF
>TRBV15|-|TRBJ1-1
TGTGCCACCAGCAGAGATCTTGGTGCAGTGAACACTGAAGCTTTCTTT
CATSRDLGAVNTEAFF
>TRBV5-3|-|TRBJ2-5
TGTGCCAGAAGCTTGGAGGGGGAGACCCAGTACTTC
CARSLEGETQYF
>TRBV29-1|TRBD2|TRBJ2-1
TGCAGCGTTGCGACTAGCGGGGGGGTAGCTGAGCAGTTCTTC
CSVATSGGVAEQFF
>TRBV9|-|TRBJ2-6
TGTGCCAGCAGCGTAGGTTCAGGGGTGGGAGGGGCCAACGTCCTGACTTTC
CASSVGSGVGGANVLTF
>TRBV7-9|-|TRBJ1-1
TGTGCCAGCAGCTTAGCGGGCAGGGGTGGCACTGAAGCTTTCTTT
CASSLAGRGGTEAFF
>TRBV7-2|-|TRBJ1-1
TGTGCCAGCAGCCTCTCAGGAAACACTGAAGCTTTCTTT
CASSLSGNTEAFF
>TRBV7-3|TRBD1|TRBJ1-1
TGTGCCAGCAGCCCACAAGGGGGCGGGGCGAACACTGAAGCTTTCTTT
CASSPQGGGANTEAFF
>TRBV2|TRBD2|TRBJ2-7
TGTGCCAGCAGGACTAGCGGGGGGGCAAACGAGCAGTACTTC
CASRTSGGANEQYF
>TRBV18|TRBD1|TRBJ1-1
TGTGCCAGCTCAGTCGGACAGGGAAACACTGAAGCTTTCTTT
CASSVGQGNTEAFF
>TRBV4-1|-|TRBJ1-4
TGCGCCAGCAGCCAACCAGGAAGGAACGATGAAAAACTGTTTTTT
CASSQPGRNDEKLFF
>TRBV25-1|-|TRBJ2-6
TGTGCCAGCAGGTTGAGCTCTGGGGCCAACGTCCTGACTTTC
CASRLSSGANVLTF
>TRBV18|TRBD1|TRBJ1-1
TGTGCCAGCTCGCATGAGCCCGGGACAGGGAGGAACACTGAAGCTTTCTTT
CASSHEPGTGRNTEAFF